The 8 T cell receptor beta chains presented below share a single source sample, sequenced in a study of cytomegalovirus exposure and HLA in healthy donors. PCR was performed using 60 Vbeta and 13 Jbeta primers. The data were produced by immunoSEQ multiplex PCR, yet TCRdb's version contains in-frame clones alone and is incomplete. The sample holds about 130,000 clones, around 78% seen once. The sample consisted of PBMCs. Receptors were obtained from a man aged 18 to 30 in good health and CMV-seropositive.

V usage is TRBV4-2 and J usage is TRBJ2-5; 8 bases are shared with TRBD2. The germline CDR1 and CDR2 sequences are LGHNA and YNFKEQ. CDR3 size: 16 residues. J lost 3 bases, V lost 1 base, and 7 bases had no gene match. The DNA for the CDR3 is TGTGCCAGCAGCCAAGGGGCCGGGACTAGGGAAGAGACCCAGTACTTC. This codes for CASSQGAGTREETQYF.

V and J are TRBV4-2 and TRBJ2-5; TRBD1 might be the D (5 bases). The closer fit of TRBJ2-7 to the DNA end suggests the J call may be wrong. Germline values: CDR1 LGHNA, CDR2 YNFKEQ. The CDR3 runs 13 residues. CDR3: CASSQGDSYEQYF. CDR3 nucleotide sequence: TGTGCCAGCAGCCAAGGCGACAGCTACGAGCAGTACTTC.

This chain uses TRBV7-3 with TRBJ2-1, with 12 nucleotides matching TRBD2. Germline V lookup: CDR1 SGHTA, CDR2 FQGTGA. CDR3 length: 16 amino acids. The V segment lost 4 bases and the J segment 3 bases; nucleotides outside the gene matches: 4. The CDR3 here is CASSSSGLAGYNEQFF. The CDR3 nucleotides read TGTGCCAGCAGCTCCTCGGGACTAGCGGGCTACAATGAGCAGTTCTTC.

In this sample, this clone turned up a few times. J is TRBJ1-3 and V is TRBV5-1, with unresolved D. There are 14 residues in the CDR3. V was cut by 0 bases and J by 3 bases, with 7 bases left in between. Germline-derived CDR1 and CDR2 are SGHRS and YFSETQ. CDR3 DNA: TGCGCCAGCAGCTTGGCCTTTTATGGAAACACCATATATTTT. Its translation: CASSLAFYGNTIYF. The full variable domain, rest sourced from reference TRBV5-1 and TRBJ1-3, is KAGVTQTPRYLIKTRGQQVTLSCSPISGHRSVSWYQQTPGQGLQFLFEYFSETQRNKGNFPGRFSGRQFSNSRSEMNVSTLELGDSALYLCASSLAFYGNTIYFGEGSWLTVV.

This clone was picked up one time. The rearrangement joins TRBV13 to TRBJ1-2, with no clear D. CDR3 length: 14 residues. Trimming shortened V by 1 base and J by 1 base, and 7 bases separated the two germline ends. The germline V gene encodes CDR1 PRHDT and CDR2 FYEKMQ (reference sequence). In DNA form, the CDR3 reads TGTGCCAGCAGCTTAGAGTCGGGTAACTATGGCTACACCTTC. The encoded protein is CASSLESGNYGYTF. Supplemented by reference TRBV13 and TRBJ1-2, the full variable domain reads AAGVIQSPRHLIKEKRETATLKCYPIPRHDTVYWYQQGPGQDPQFLISFYEKMQSDKGSIPDRFSAQQFSDYHSELNMSSLELGDSALYFCASSLESGNYGYTFGSGTRLTVV.

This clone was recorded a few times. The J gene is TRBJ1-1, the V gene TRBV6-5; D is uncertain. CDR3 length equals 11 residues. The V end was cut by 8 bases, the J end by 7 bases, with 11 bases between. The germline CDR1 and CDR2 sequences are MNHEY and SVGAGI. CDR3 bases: TGTGCCAGCGGAGGAGCGGGTGAAGCTTTCTTT. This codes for CASGGAGEAFF.

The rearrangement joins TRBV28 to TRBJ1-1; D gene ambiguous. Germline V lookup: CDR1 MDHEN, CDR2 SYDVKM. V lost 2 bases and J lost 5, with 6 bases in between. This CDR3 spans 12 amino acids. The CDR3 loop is CASSLRRTEAFF. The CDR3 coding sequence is TGTGCCAGCAGTTTAAGGAGAACTGAAGCTTTCTTT.

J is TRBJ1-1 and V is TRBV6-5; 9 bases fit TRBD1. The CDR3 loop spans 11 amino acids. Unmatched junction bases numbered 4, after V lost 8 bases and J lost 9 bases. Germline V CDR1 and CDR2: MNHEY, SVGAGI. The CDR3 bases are TGTGCCAGCTCGGGACAGGGTAAAGCTTTCTTT. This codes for CASSGQGKAFF.